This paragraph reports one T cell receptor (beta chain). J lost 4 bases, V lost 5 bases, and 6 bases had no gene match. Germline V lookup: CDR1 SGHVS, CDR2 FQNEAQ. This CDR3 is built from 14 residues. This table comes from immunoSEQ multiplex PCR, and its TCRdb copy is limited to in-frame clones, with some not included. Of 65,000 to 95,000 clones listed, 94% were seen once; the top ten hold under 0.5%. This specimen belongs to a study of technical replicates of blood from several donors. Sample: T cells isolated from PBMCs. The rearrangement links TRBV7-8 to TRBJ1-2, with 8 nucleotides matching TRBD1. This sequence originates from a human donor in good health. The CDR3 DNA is TGTGCCAGCAGCCTTTCCGGGACAGGCTATGGCTACACCTTC. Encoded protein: CASSLSGTGYGYTF. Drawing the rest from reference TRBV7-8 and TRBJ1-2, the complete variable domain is GAGVSQSPRYKVAKRGQDVALRCDPISGHVSLFWYQQALGQGPEFLTYFQNEAQLDKSGLPSDRFFAERPEGSVSTLKIQRTQQEDSAVYLCASSLSGTGYGYTFGSGTRLTVV.